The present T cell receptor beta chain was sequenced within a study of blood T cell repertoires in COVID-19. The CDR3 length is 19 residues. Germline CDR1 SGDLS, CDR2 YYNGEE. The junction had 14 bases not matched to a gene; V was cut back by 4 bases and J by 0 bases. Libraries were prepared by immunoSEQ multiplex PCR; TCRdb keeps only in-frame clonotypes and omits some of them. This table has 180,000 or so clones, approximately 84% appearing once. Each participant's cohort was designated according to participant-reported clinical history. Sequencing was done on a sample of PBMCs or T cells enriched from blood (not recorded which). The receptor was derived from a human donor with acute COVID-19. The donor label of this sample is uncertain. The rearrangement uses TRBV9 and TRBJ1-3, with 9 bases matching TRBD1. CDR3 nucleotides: TGTGCCAGCAGCCGCATGAGGGGGGACAGGGCGGGCTCTGGAAACACCATATATTTT. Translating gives CASSRMRGDRAGSGNTIYF.